One sample yielded the 22 T cell receptor beta chains listed below, sequenced in a study of blood T cell repertoires in COVID-19 (TCRdb year 2020). Preparation of the library involved the immunoSEQ multiplex PCR assay. Drawn from immuneACCESS, this table holds only the in-frame rearrangements with V and J called that TCRdb kept. Clones are partly lost; checked studies trace under half to an unresolved V gene and leave the rest unexplained. The sample has approximately 81,000 clones on record, approximately 90% of them singletons. The ten top clones hold 0.95% to 1.5% of the sample. The sample consisted of PBMCs or T cells enriched from blood (not recorded which). The receptors were sampled from a woman between 50 and 59 years old with acute COVID-19.

The chain employs TRBV10-3 and TRBJ2-1; possible D gene TRBD2, 5 bases. The CDR3 length is 14 residues. Per the germline V gene, CDR1 is ENHRY and CDR2 is SYGVKD. V was cut by 10 bases and J by 8 bases, with 21 bases left in between. The CDR3 DNA sequence: TGTGCCACCACGGGTCTCCTCGTCGGGGATGAGCAGTTCTTC. The encoded protein is CATTGLLVGDEQFF.

This clone was observed a single time. The CDR3 DNA reads TGTGCCAGCAGCCCGACACAGGGGGGGAGAAACACCATATATTTT. Translated, it gives CASSPTQGGRNTIYF. This chain connects TRBV7-8 to TRBJ1-3; 8 nucleotides align to TRBD1. The CDR3 is 15 residues long. J lost 5 bases, V lost 5 bases, and 8 bases had no gene match. CDR1 is SGHVS, CDR2 FQNEAQ, per germline.

This CDR3 is CAWTAIGVGKNIQYF. The CDR3 DNA reads TGTGCCTGGACCGCGATCGGGGTAGGCAAAAACATTCAGTACTTC. The rearrangement joins TRBV30 to TRBJ2-4; tentative D call: TRBD2 (5 bases). The CDR3 covers 15 residues. Per germline, CDR1 GTSNPN and CDR2 SVGIG (reference sequence). V was cut by 4 bases and J by 3 bases, with 16 bases left in between.

The chain recombines TRBV6-6 with TRBJ2-2; 8 positions match TRBD2. V shed 5 bases and J 6 bases; nucleotides not matched to a gene: 11. Germline V gene sequence: CDR1 MNHNY, CDR2 SVGAGI (reference sequence). The CDR3 is made up of 16 amino acids. This CDR3 is CASSHGTRRDPGELFF. The DNA of the CDR3 is TGTGCCAGCAGTCACGGGACTAGGAGAGACCCCGGGGAGCTGTTTTTT.

The chain recombines TRBV28 with TRBJ2-7, with 7 bases lining up with TRBD1. The J segment lost 2 bases and the V segment lost 8 bases, leaving 6 bases of the junction unmatched. Germline CDR1 reads MDHEN; CDR2 reads SYDVKM. CDR3 length: 13 residues. DNA of the CDR3: TGTGCCAGCGGGTGGACAGGAGCCTACGAGCAGTACTTC. Translated, it gives CASGWTGAYEQYF.

This chain joins TRBV5-4 and TRBJ1-6, with a weak D call TRBD1 (5 bases). Germline lookup yields CDR1 SGHNT and CDR2 YYREEE (reference sequence). Trimming took 0 bases from V and 6 from J, leaving 10 bases between them. CDR3 length: 15 amino acids. This CDR3 is CASSLDQGANSPLHF. The CDR3 DNA reads as TGTGCCAGCAGCTTGGACCAGGGTGCTAATTCACCCCTCCACTTT.

This chain connects TRBV7-9 to TRBJ1-4; 10 bases line up with TRBD1. The V and J ends lost 4 bases and 6 bases, in that order; junction bases with no gene match: 2. CDR1 SEHNR and CDR2 FQNEAQ come from the germline V gene (reference sequence). This CDR3 is 14 amino acids long. CDR3 region: CASSSDRGHEKLFF. The CDR3 DNA is TGTGCCAGCAGCTCCGACAGGGGGCATGAAAAACTGTTTTTT.

The J gene is TRBJ1-2, the V gene TRBV27; 7 positions match TRBD1. CDR3 length: 16 amino acids. V shed 0 bases and J 7 bases; nucleotides not matched to a gene: 11. Germline loops: CDR1 MNHEY, CDR2 SMNVEV (reference sequence). The CDR3 is CASSLSPDRRIFGYTF. As DNA, the CDR3 is TGTGCCAGCAGTTTATCGCCGGACAGGCGGATCTTTGGCTACACCTTC.

This chain uses TRBV4-1 with TRBJ1-6; TRBD1 matches at 8 bases. The CDR3 is made up of 14 amino acids. Germline V gene sequence: CDR1 MGHRA, CDR2 YSYEKL. V lost 4 bases and J lost 7; bases outside the gene matches: 3. The CDR3 loop reads CASSRQGLNSPLHF. CDR3 coding DNA: TGCGCCAGCAGCCGACAGGGGTTGAATTCACCCCTCCACTTT.

The chain joins TRBV10-2 to TRBJ2-3; D perhaps matches TRBD2 (5 bases). The V gene lost 1 base and the J gene lost 4 bases, with 15 bases spanning the gap. CDR1 and CDR2 (germline): WSHSY, SAAADI. This CDR3 is built from 16 residues. The CDR3 region is CASSELVGDGADTQYF. For the CDR3, the DNA is TGCGCCAGCAGTGAGTTGGTGGGAGACGGGGCAGATACGCAGTATTTT.

The chain is built from TRBV30 and TRBJ2-2, with D hard to call. Trimming cost V 2 bases and J 2 bases, with 15 bases left between them. CDR3 length equals 16 residues. Germline V lookup: CDR1 GTSNPN, CDR2 SVGIG (reference sequence). The DNA of the CDR3 is TGTGCCTGGAGTACCCCCTTGGGCCCAAACACCGGGGAGCTGTTTTTT. Its protein product is CAWSTPLGPNTGELFF.

The chain uses TRBV5-6 and TRBJ1-1, with 8 bases identical to TRBD1. The CDR3 covers 12 residues. Trimming cost V 4 bases and J 10 bases; bases outside gene matches: 6. Germline V gene data show CDR1 as SGHDT and CDR2 as YYEEEE. CDR3 sequence (DNA): TGTGCCAGCAGCCAGCCGACAGGGGTAGCTTTCTTT. Translating gives CASSQPTGVAFF.

The rearrangement joins TRBV19 to TRBJ2-1; 8 nucleotides line up with TRBD2. With 1 base clipped from V and 5 bases from J, the junction kept 1 base outside the gene matches. This CDR3 is built from 14 residues. Germline CDR1 and CDR2: LNHDA and SQIVND (reference sequence). The CDR3 DNA reads as TGTGCCAGTAGTATAGCGGGAGGGCACAATGAGCAGTTCTTC. Translated, it gives CASSIAGGHNEQFF.

The chain recombines TRBV10-2 with TRBJ1-2, with TRBD1 matching over 7 bases. The CDR3 contains 13 residues. Germline-derived CDR1 and CDR2 are WSHSY and SAAADI. V was pared by 6 bases and J by 3 bases, with 4 bases of the junction left unmatched. The CDR3, as DNA: TGCGCCAGCAGCAGACAGGGCGACTATGGCTACACCTTC. This gives the protein CASSRQGDYGYTF.

The rearrangement links TRBV30 to TRBJ1-1, with no clear D. CDR1 and CDR2 (germline): GTSNPN, SVGIG (reference sequence). V lost 0 bases and J 0 bases, leaving 5 bases between the germline ends. CDR3 length equals 13 residues. CDR3 amino acids: CAWSVGLNTEAFF. In nucleotides, the CDR3 is TGTGCCTGGAGTGTTGGCCTGAACACTGAAGCTTTCTTT.

The J gene is TRBJ1-5, the V gene TRBV19; D is uncertain. V shed 3 bases and J shed 1 base, with 7 bases lying between them. CDR1 and CDR2 (germline): LNHDA, SQIVND (reference sequence). The CDR3 totals 14 residues. The CDR3 here is CASSIVRSNQPQHF. CDR3 DNA sequence: TGTGCCAGTAGTATCGTACGGAGCAATCAGCCCCAGCATTTT. The variable domain in full, completed from reference TRBV19 and TRBJ1-5, reads DGGITQSPKYLFRKEGQNVTLSCEQNLNHDAMYWYRQDPGQGLRLIYYSQIVNDFQKGDIAEGYSVSREKKESFPLTVTSAQKNPTAFYLCASSIVRSNQPQHFGDGTRLSIL.

The rearrangement uses TRBV3-1 (or the pseudogene TRBV3-2) and TRBJ1-2, with a weak D call TRBD1 (6 bases). This CDR3 has 16 residues. Germline CDR1 is LGHDT and CDR2 is YNNKEL (reference sequence). Deletions cut 0 bases from V and 4 bases from J, with 15 bases between. The CDR3 DNA reads TGTGCCAGCAGCCAAGATAACGGACAGCTATTCTATGGCTACACCTTC. This translates into CASSQDNGQLFYGYTF.

The CDR3 protein is CASSLERVSGGYEQYF. The CDR3 nucleotides are TGTGCCAGCAGCTTAGAACGTGTAAGCGGGGGGTACGAGCAGTACTTC. The chain joins TRBV11-2 to TRBJ2-7, with 9 bases lining up with TRBD2. Trimming removed 0 bases from V and 4 bases from J; junction bases left unmatched: 7. The CDR3 consists of 16 residues. The germline V gene has CDR1 SGHAT and CDR2 FQNNGV.

This rearrangement joins TRBV7-3 to TRBJ2-7; 9 bases are shared with TRBD1. Looked up from germline, CDR1 is SGHTA and CDR2 is FQGTGA. Trimming took 4 bases from V and 7 from J; bases not matched to a gene: 5. There are 13 residues in the CDR3. The CDR3 region is CASSSGQGREQYF. The CDR3, as DNA: TGTGCCAGCAGCTCAGGACAGGGGAGGGAGCAGTACTTC.

V usage is TRBV9 and J usage is TRBJ2-2; 7 nucleotides agree with TRBD1. After removal of 0 bases from V and 0 bases from J, the junction contained 5 bases not matched to a gene. Per the germline V gene, CDR1 is SGDLS and CDR2 is YYNGEE. The CDR3 runs to 17 residues. Here the CDR3 reads CASSVGGGSANTGELFF. CDR3 DNA sequence: TGTGCCAGCAGCGTAGGAGGGGGCAGCGCGAACACCGGGGAGCTGTTTTTT.

This rearrangement joins TRBV14 to TRBJ1-1, with 8 bases lining up with TRBD1. There are 18 residues in the CDR3. Losses at the gene ends were 1 base for V and 4 bases for J; bases not matched to a gene: 14. In germline, CDR1 is SGHDN, CDR2 FVKESK. The CDR3 coding sequence is TGTGCCAGCAGCCAAGGCGTTAGGACAGGGACCCTGGGCACTGAAGCTTTCTTT. It codes for CASSQGVRTGTLGTEAFF.

This clone appeared a few times. CDR3 nucleotide sequence: TGTGCCAGCAGCTTAGTTATCGACAGGGGGCGCGATACGCAGTATTTT. It is translated as CASSLVIDRGRDTQYF. The genes are TRBV7-2 and TRBJ2-3; 10 nucleotides agree with TRBD1. The CDR3 runs 16 residues. The germline V gene encodes CDR1 SGHTA and CDR2 FQGNSA. Germline trimming cut 1 base from V and 6 bases from J; bases unmatched to any gene: 7.